This T cell receptor (beta chain) was profiled in a study of blood T cell repertoires in COVID-19. The wider study: Collection of acute and convalescent COVID-19 samples took place in the United States, Italy and Spain.

The study recruited people aged roughly 18 to 95 years across 20 to 30 US areas. Cohorts were determined from participant-reported clinical history. Per the authors' pipeline: Estimates of nucleated cell counts were drawn from the amplification of reference gene primers. The repertoire was sequenced with immunoSEQ multiplex PCR; TCRdb's copy has only in-frame clones and lacks some. V and J calls and clone size follow that table, whereas D and trimming were derived from the DNA. The profile shows 260,000 or so clones, around 89% of them singletons. CDR1 SEHNR and CDR2 FQNEAQ come from the germline V gene (reference sequence). V was trimmed by 5 bases and J by 3 bases, leaving 13 bases between them. CDR3 size: 14 residues.

The chain uses TRBV7-9 and TRBJ1-2; tentatively, D is TRBD1 (5 bases). The receptor comes from a middle-aged woman with acute COVID-19. Sequencing input: PBMCs or T cells enriched from blood (not recorded which). DNA of the CDR3: TGTGCCAGCAGCCAGGGAGGGGCGGACTATGGCTACACCTTC. It yields the protein CASSQGGADYGYTF.